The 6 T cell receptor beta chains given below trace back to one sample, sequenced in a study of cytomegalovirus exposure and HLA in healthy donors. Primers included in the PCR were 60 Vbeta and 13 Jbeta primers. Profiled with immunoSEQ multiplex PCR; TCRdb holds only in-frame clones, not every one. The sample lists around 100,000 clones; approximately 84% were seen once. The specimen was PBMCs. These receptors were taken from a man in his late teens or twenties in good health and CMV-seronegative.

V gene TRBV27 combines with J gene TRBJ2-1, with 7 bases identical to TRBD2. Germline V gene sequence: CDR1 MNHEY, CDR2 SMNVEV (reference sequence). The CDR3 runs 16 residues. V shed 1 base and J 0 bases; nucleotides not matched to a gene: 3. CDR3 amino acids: CASSLFGGSSYNEQFF. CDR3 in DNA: TGTGCCAGCAGTTTATTTGGCGGGAGCTCCTACAATGAGCAGTTCTTC.

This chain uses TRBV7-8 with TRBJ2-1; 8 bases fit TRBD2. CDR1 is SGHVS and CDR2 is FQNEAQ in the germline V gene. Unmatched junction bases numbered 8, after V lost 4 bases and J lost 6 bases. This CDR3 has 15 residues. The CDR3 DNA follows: TGTGCCAGCAGCTCGGGACTAGACCCCACCAATGAGCAGTTCTTC. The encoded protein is CASSSGLDPTNEQFF.

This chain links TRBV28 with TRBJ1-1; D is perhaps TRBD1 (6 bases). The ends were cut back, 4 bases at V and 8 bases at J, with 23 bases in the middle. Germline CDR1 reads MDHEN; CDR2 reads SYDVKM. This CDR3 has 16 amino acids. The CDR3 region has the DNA TGTGCCAGCAGTTCCCAGGTTGGGCGGGGGGGGCTCGAAGCTTTCTTT. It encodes CASSSQVGRGGLEAFF.

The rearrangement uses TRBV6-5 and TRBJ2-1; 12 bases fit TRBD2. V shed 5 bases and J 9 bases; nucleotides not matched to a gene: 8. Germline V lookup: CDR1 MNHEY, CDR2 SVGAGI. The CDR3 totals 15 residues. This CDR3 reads CASSQLAGGPIEQFF. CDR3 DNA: TGTGCCAGCAGTCAGCTAGCGGGAGGGCCTATTGAGCAGTTCTTC.

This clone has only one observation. CDR3 nucleotide sequence: TGTGCTAGTGGTTTGGTAGCGGGAGGCCAGCAGTTCTTC. This gives the protein CASGLVAGGQQFF. The rearrangement links TRBV12-5 to TRBJ2-1, with 9 bases matching TRBD2. Germline values: CDR1 LGHNT, CDR2 FRNRAP. The V gene end was trimmed by 0 bases and the J gene end by 11 bases; junction bases not matched to a gene: 2. The CDR3 totals 13 residues.

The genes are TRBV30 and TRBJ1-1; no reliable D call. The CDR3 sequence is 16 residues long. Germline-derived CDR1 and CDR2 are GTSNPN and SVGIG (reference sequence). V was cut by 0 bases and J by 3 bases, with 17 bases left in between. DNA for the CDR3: TGTGCCTGGAGTGTAGTTTTGGCAGCGAAAGACACTGAAGCTTTCTTT. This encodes CAWSVVLAAKDTEAFF.